This T cell receptor (beta chain) was sequenced during a study of T cell responses to AZD1222 COVID-19 vaccine. Method: immunoSEQ multiplex PCR; TCRdb's copy keeps in-frame clones and lacks some. This sample carries more than 65,000 clones, less than 90% of them seen once, and the ten largest clones take more than 20%. General observations from the study: Distributed over spike, vaccine-associated CD4 TCRs predominated at 160-218 and 743-854. Nearly half of unique spike-specific TCRs reportedly avoided B.1.351 and B.1.1.7 mutated regions. In all cases, repertoires were sampled only after the peak T cell response.

Germline V gene data show CDR1 as MNHEY and CDR2 as SVGEGT. CDR3 length: 15 residues. Trimming took 5 bases from V and 10 from J; bases not matched to a gene: 9. In its sample, this clone was seen a few times. The antigen is not known. The receptor was isolated from an adult who received the AZD1222 COVID-19 vaccine. V and J are TRBV6-2 or TRBV6-3 and TRBJ1-6; 9 bases are shared with TRBD1. The source was peripheral blood, collected 28 days after the second AZD1222 dose. The CDR3 reads CASSRDREPYSPLHF. The CDR3 coding sequence is TGTGCCAGCAGTCGGGACAGGGAGCCATACTCACCCCTCCACTTT.